This TCR beta chain was retrieved from a study of T cells after yellow fever vaccination. General observations from the study: Primary-vaccination clones mostly resurfaced post-booster (just under 98% CD4, just under 90% CD8).

The table lists this clonotype with many counts. Its antigen is not identified. Germline CDR1 is SGHTA and CDR2 is FQGTGA. V was pared by 5 bases and J by 5 bases, with 10 bases between. The CDR3 covers 13 residues. Via MiXCR, TCRdb re-called the 5' RACE reads, giving one row per CDR3 protein. This table has about 360,000 distinct CDR3 sequences, about 6.2% appearing once. The chain uses TRBV7-3 and TRBJ2-1; D not resolved. The receptor comes from a man younger than 45 who received the YFV17D yellow fever vaccine. The source was PBMCs, collected 5 days after the yellow fever booster vaccination. As DNA, the CDR3 is TGTGCCAGCAGCCCAGACCTCAACAATGAGCAGTTCTTC. This gives the protein CASSPDLNNEQFF.